This T cell receptor (beta chain) originates from a study of blood T cell repertoires in COVID-19. Study overall: Both acute and convalescent COVID-19 samples were obtained from the United States, Italy and Spain.

This CDR3 has 13 residues. The ends lost 5 bases at V and 5 bases at J; junction bases unmatched: 5. Using immunoSEQ multiplex PCR, the repertoire was profiled, and TCRdb retains in-frame clones only, with some absent. The sample has some 120,000 clones, more than 70% seen once. The gene calls are TRBV12-3 or TRBV12-4 and TRBJ1-2; 7 bases are shared with TRBD1. The specimen sequenced was peripheral blood. This TCR came from a woman aged 25 to 39 who had recovered from COVID-19. CDR3 nucleotides: TGTGCCAGCAGTAAAGACAGGGTGTATGGCTACACCTTC. Its translation: CASSKDRVYGYTF.